The present entry profiles one T cell receptor (beta chain) with its context. The antigen is unknown. The V gene end was trimmed by 5 bases and the J gene end by 4 bases; junction bases not matched to a gene: 8. This CDR3 comprises 16 residues. The germline V gene encodes CDR1 SGHTA and CDR2 FQGNSA. These data are taken from a study of CD4 T cells in relation to SARS-CoV-2 and coronaviruses. Overall study results and limits: Crossreactivity was assessed only for spike protein, not other viral proteins.

The unexposed donors gave CD4+ T cells in about 2011-2018, prior to COVID-19. CD4 enrichment then naive enrichment separated naive from memory CD4+ cells. Data came from immunoSEQ multiplex PCR; TCRdb stores just in-frame clones and leaves some out. The table includes 65,000 or so clones, around 87% detected once. The source material was memory CD4+ T cells from PBMCs. The sequence derives from a human donor in good health. The J gene is TRBJ2-1, the V gene TRBV7-2; 10 nucleotides agree with TRBD2. In DNA form, the CDR3 reads TGTGCCAGCAGCACCTCCGGACTAGCGGATTACAATGAGCAGTTCTTC. Its protein product is CASSTSGLADYNEQFF.